This T cell receptor beta chain originates from a study of T cell responses to AZD1222 COVID-19 vaccine. Study information: The study pooled second doses at about 4 or about 12 weeks. General study results and limits: The study found Spike-specific TCR breadth and depth rose after two AZD1222 doses.

Profiling relied on immunoSEQ multiplex PCR, and the TCRdb table lists in-frame clones only, not all of them. The sample consists of roughly 110,000 clones, about 85% of them appearing once. As to this clone: Its antigen is undetermined.

The V and J ends lost 3 bases and 9 bases respectively, with 18 bases between them. Germline V gene sequence: CDR1 SEHNR, CDR2 FQNEAQ (reference sequence). There are 15 residues in the CDR3. The specimen was peripheral blood, collected on day 0 of AZD1222 vaccination. This receptor was taken from an adult in good health. The V and J genes are TRBV7-9 and TRBJ2-1; D is perhaps TRBD1 (6 bases). CDR3 amino acids: CASSFGLAGVIEQFF. Here the CDR3 DNA reads TGTGCCAGCAGCTTCGGGCTAGCAGGGGTCATTGAGCAGTTCTTC.